These 18 T cell receptor beta chains originate from one sample sequenced in a study of blood T cell repertoires in COVID-19. Profiled with immunoSEQ multiplex PCR; TCRdb holds only in-frame clones, not every one. The sample lists more than 120,000 clones; around 90% were seen once. Specimen: peripheral blood. The receptor source for this set is a woman aged 45-65 years with acute or convalescent COVID-19.

This chain links TRBV10-1 with TRBJ2-3; D ambiguous. CDR3 length equals 13 residues. The V gene lost 0 bases and the J gene lost 8 bases, with 9 bases spanning the gap. In germline, CDR1 is WNHNN, CDR2 SYGVQD (reference sequence). The CDR3, as DNA: TGCGCCAGCAGTGAGTCGACTGTGGGTACGCAGTATTTT. Protein: CASSESTVGTQYF.

The genes are TRBV4-2 and TRBJ2-1, with a weak D call TRBD2 (6 bases). Trimming left V 7 bases short and J 0 bases short, with 19 bases between. CDR3 size: 17 residues. Germline-derived CDR1 and CDR2 are LGHNA and YNFKEQ. This CDR3 reads CASTSRGGALSYNEQFF. The CDR3 DNA follows: TGTGCCAGCACCTCAAGGGGCGGGGCCCTCTCCTACAATGAGCAGTTCTTC.

This clone was recorded only once. V and J are TRBV3-1 (or the pseudogene TRBV3-2) and TRBJ2-7; D is ambiguous. Germline-derived CDR1 and CDR2 are LGHDT and YNNKEL (reference sequence). V dropped 4 bases and J dropped 0 bases, with 7 bases sitting between them. The CDR3 contains 13 residues. CDR3 sequence: CASSPTYSYEQYF. Written as DNA, the CDR3 is TGTGCCAGCAGCCCAACTTACTCCTACGAGCAGTACTTC.

The V gene is TRBV27, the J gene TRBJ1-6, with a possible D match to TRBD1 (5 bases). Germline CDR1 reads MNHEY; CDR2 reads SMNVEV (reference sequence). The CDR3 has 18 amino acids. V lost 1 base, J lost 0 bases, and 13 bases lay in between. The CDR3 coding sequence is TGTGCCAGCAGTTTATGGGCAGGGTTATACTCCTATAATTCACCCCTCCACTTT. This sequence encodes CASSLWAGLYSYNSPLHF.

The V gene is TRBV27, the J gene TRBJ1-2; 12 bases line up with TRBD1. The CDR3 is 16 residues long. Unmatched junction bases numbered 7, after V lost 4 bases and J lost 4 bases. Germline V lookup: CDR1 MNHEY, CDR2 SMNVEV (reference sequence). CDR3 DNA sequence: TGTGCCAGCAGTTCCTCGGGACAGGGGGCAACCTATGGCTACACCTTC. This gives the protein CASSSSGQGATYGYTF.

The J gene is TRBJ2-7, the V gene TRBV19; 7 bases are a match to TRBD1. Germline trimming cut 5 bases from V and 3 bases from J; bases unmatched to any gene: 7. Germline V gene sequence: CDR1 LNHDA, CDR2 SQIVND (reference sequence). The CDR3 covers 14 residues. The CDR3 spells CASSPRTGGYEQYF. In DNA form, the CDR3 reads TGTGCCAGTAGTCCTAGGACAGGAGGCTACGAGCAGTACTTC.

The chain is built from TRBV7-9 and TRBJ2-1, with 14 bases matching TRBD2. V lost 0 bases to trimming and J lost 12 bases; unmatched junction nucleotides: 7. The CDR3 contains 16 residues. Germline V gene sequence: CDR1 SEHNR, CDR2 FQNEAQ (reference sequence). For the CDR3, the DNA is TGTGCCAGCAGCTTAGCCGGGACTAGCGGGGGTAGGGGGCAGTTCTTC. Translated, it gives CASSLAGTSGGRGQFF.

The chain links TRBV9 to TRBJ2-3, with 13 bases matching TRBD2. The CDR3 loop spans 15 amino acids. Trimming took 4 bases from V and 5 from J; bases not matched to a gene: 4. CDR1 and CDR2 (germline): SGDLS, YYNGEE. CDR3 residues: CASSNRLAGGDTQYF. In DNA, the CDR3 is TGTGCCAGCAGCAACAGACTAGCGGGAGGAGATACGCAGTATTTT.

The chain links TRBV9 to TRBJ1-1; D not resolved. Deletions cut 5 bases from V and 1 base from J, with 6 bases between. The CDR3 is 12 residues long. CDR1 is SGDLS, CDR2 YYNGEE, per germline. CDR3 in DNA: TGTGCCAGCAGTCTCCCGAACACTGAAGCTTTCTTT. This encodes CASSLPNTEAFF.

This CDR3 reads CASSYYSRNSPLHF. CDR3 in DNA: TGTGCCAGCAGTTACTACAGCCGGAATTCACCCCTCCACTTT. This rearrangement joins TRBV6-6 to TRBJ1-6; no clear D. Trimming cost V 1 base and J 7 bases, with 8 bases left between them. The CDR3 consists of 14 residues. Germline loops: CDR1 MNHNY, CDR2 SVGAGI (reference sequence).

The V gene is TRBV11-3, the J gene TRBJ2-7, with D tentatively TRBD2 (5 bases). The V gene's germline CDR1 is SGHNT and CDR2 YENEEA. The CDR3 extends over 13 amino acids. V was cut by 3 bases and J by 1 base, with 7 bases left in between. The CDR3 sequence: CASSLGGSYEQYF. The CDR3 nucleotides read TGTGCCAGCAGCTTGGGCGGGTCCTACGAGCAGTACTTC.

The V call is TRBV7-9, the J call TRBJ1-4, with unresolved D. Germline CDR1 reads SEHNR; CDR2 reads FQNEAQ (reference sequence). V gave up 5 bases and J gave up 5 bases, with 12 bases separating them. The CDR3 contains 14 residues. CDR3 sequence: CASSHPGGNEKLFF. The CDR3 region has the DNA TGTGCCAGCAGCCATCCCGGAGGCAATGAAAAACTGTTTTTT.

J is TRBJ2-7 and V is TRBV10-3; the match to TRBD1 covers 8 bases. J lost 2 bases, V lost 0 bases, and 3 bases had no gene match. CDR3 length: 15 amino acids. The germline CDR1 and CDR2 sequences are ENHRY and SYGVKD. As DNA, the CDR3 is TGTGCCATCAGTGAGTCGAGGACAGGGCCCTACGAGCAGTACTTC. This encodes CAISESRTGPYEQYF.

This chain uses TRBV5-4 with TRBJ2-7; TRBD2 agrees at 9 bases. This CDR3 spans 14 amino acids. The junction had 5 bases not matched to a gene; V was cut back by 7 bases and J by 0 bases. CDR1 and CDR2 from the germline V gene are SGHNT and YYREEE (reference sequence). CDR3 in amino acids: CASHLAGSSYEQYF. The CDR3 DNA is TGTGCCAGCCACCTAGCGGGGAGCTCCTACGAGCAGTACTTC.

CDR3 bases: TGTGCCAGCAGCTTAGGCGGGACAGTTTATGGCTACACCTTC. It specifies CASSLGGTVYGYTF. The chain combines TRBV7-9 with TRBJ1-2; 7 bases align to TRBD1. This CDR3 has 14 amino acids. Germline V CDR1 and CDR2: SEHNR, FQNEAQ (reference sequence). V shed 1 base, J shed 5 bases, and the junction held 4 bases outside the gene matches.

The chain couples TRBV3-1 (or the pseudogene TRBV3-2) to TRBJ1-1; 7 bases match TRBD1. The CDR3 runs to 17 residues. Losses at the gene ends were 1 base for V and 1 base for J; bases not matched to a gene: 9. The germline gives CDR1 LGHDT, CDR2 YNNKEL (reference sequence). CDR3 region: CASSQVWHRTGNTEAFF. CDR3 nucleotides: TGTGCCAGCAGCCAAGTTTGGCATCGGACAGGGAACACTGAAGCTTTCTTT.

V is TRBV10-3 and J is TRBJ2-1; D not certain. Germline V gene lookup returns CDR1 ENHRY and CDR2 SYGVKD. Trimming left V 2 bases short and J 0 bases short, with 8 bases between. CDR3 length: 15 amino acids. The CDR3 reads CAISERTSSYNEQFF. CDR3 nucleotide sequence: TGTGCCATCAGTGAGAGAACGAGCTCCTACAATGAGCAGTTCTTC.

This chain connects TRBV5-6 to TRBJ2-3, with TRBD2 matching over 10 bases. V lost 1 base, J lost 1 base, and 3 bases stayed unmatched. This CDR3 contains 16 residues. Germline CDR1 and CDR2: SGHDT and YYEEEE. CDR3 region: CASSLTGTSGTDTQYF. CDR3 DNA: TGTGCCAGCAGCTTGACCGGGACTAGCGGCACAGATACGCAGTATTTT.